This TCR beta chain derives from a study of CD8 T cells in Susac syndrome. The RNA input was roughly 0.45 to 1 ug, and it was reverse transcribed with random hexamers. TCRdb analysed the immunoSEQ multiplex PCR reads with MiXCR anew, one entry per CDR3 protein. The table lists about 300,000 distinct CDR3 sequences, approximately 84% of them singletons. CD8+ and CD4+ blood T cells underwent TCR beta sequencing. There are 16 residues in the CDR3. The germline V gene encodes CDR1 ENHRY and CDR2 SYGVKD. The V end lost 6 bases, the J end lost 6 bases, and 23 bases lay between the germline ends. The chain couples TRBV10-3 to TRBJ1-1; D call uncertain. The source material was CD8+ T cells from PBMCs. The sequence derives from a human donor with multiple sclerosis. CDR3 amino acids: CAIRRKTAYGDSEAFF. CDR3 sequence (DNA): TGTGCCATCAGGAGAAAGACGGCCTACGGCGATTCTGAAGCTTTCTTT.